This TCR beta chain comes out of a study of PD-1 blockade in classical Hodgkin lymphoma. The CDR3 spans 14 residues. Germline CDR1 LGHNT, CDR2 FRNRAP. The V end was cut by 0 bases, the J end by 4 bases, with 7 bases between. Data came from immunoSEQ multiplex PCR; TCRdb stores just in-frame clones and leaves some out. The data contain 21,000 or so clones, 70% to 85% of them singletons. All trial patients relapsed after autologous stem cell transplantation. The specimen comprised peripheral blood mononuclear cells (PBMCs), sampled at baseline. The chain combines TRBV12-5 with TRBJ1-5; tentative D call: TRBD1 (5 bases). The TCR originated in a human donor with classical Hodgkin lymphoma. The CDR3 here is CASGLVDRNQPQHF. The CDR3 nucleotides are TGTGCTAGTGGTTTGGTAGACAGAAATCAGCCCCAGCATTTT. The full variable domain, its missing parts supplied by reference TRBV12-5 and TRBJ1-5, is DARVTQTPRHKVTEMGQEVTMRCQPILGHNTVFWYRQTMMQGLELLAYFRNRAPLDDSGMPKDRFSAEMPDATLATLKIQPSEPRDSAVYFCASGLVDRNQPQHFGDGTRLSIL.